This is a list of T cell receptor beta chains from one sample in a study of T cell responses to AZD1222 COVID-19 vaccine. The method was immunoSEQ multiplex PCR; TCRdb's version includes in-frame clones alone and lacks a portion of them. The profile shows under 150,000 clones, 88% of them singletons. The sample here was peripheral blood, taken on day 0 of AZD1222 vaccination. These receptors were obtained from an adult in good health. Both conserved end residues are part of each CDR3. The D gene is left open where the match is weak. The size of a clone is reported for some rows only, either as once, few or many, or as a class for expanded clones.

d_call	clone_size	v_call	j_call	cdr3_length	cdr3_aa
-	-	TRBV4-1	TRBJ2-5	13	CASSPNFAETQYF
-	-	TRBV5-6	TRBJ2-7	12	CASRHGAREQYF
-	-	TRBV7-7	TRBJ2-5	15	CASSLGVTVGETQYF
TRBD1	-	TRBV6-7	TRBJ1-2	15	CASSLRQGGLLLYTF
-	-	TRBV7-3	TRBJ2-3	13	CASSPSRGDTQYF
-	-	TRBV9	TRBJ1-2	12	CASSGTGPPLHF
-	-	TRBV4-2	TRBJ1-6	18	CASSQGEDLRPYNSPLHF
-	-	TRBV4-1	TRBJ1-2	14	CASSQGEDWYGYTF
TRBD1	-	TRBV7-9	TRBJ1-5	15	CASSLSGQGGQPQHF
TRBD2	-	TRBV7-2	TRBJ2-5	14	CASSAGTREETQYF
TRBD2	-	TRBV6-6	TRBJ2-1	13	CASSLGGKNEQFF
-	few	TRBV21-1	TRBJ1-2	14	CASSKGSRIEGYTF
TRBD1	few	TRBV5-1	TRBJ2-3	16	CASSLVGTGVTDTQYF
TRBD2	-	TRBV5-4	TRBJ2-3	15	CASSLAGGGRDTQYF
-	-	TRBV11-2	TRBJ2-7	13	CASSRPWGAEQYF
-	-	TRBV10-3	TRBJ1-2	10	CAISDYGYTF
-	once	TRBV25-1	TRBJ1-4	14	CASSHGGLGEKLFF
-	-	TRBV29-1	TRBJ2-5	14	CSDLGGLSRETQYF
TRBD1	-	TRBV5-6	TRBJ2-5	13	CASSLGTGRAQYF
TRBD1	-	TRBV10-3	TRBJ2-7	14	CAISEPDRSYEQYF
-	-	TRBV5-6	TRBJ2-2	16	CASSFSTGPSTGELFF
-	once	TRBV19	TRBJ2-7	17	CASSIGNRQFTGLEQYF
TRBD2	-	TRBV7-9	TRBJ2-1	14	CASSSVGLAGGQFF
-	-	TRBV6-5	TRBJ1-6	13	CASRALRDSPLHF
TRBD1	-	TRBV2	TRBJ1-1	14	CASSSQGKNTEAFF
TRBD2	-	TRBV7-2	TRBJ2-5	16	CASSFLSGGEGETQYF
TRBD1	-	TRBV4-1	TRBJ1-4	14	CASSPTGMDEKLFF
-	-	TRBV7-9	TRBJ2-2	15	CASSLRGEGTGELFF
-	-	TRBV6-5	TRBJ1-2	12	CASRRDAYGYTF
-	-	TRBV7-2	TRBJ1-1	13	CASSRAQNTEAFF
-	few	TRBV11-2	TRBJ1-2	18	CASSRPQEDGRIAPGYTF
-	-	TRBV7-6	TRBJ1-5	13	CASSSAEQGAQHF
-	once	TRBV9	TRBJ1-4	14	CASSVSLANEKLFF
-	-	TRBV7-2	TRBJ2-7	16	CASSSPYRGKGAEQYF
-	-	TRBV7-3	TRBJ2-7	13	CASSPQAGYEQYF
-	once	TRBV20-1	TRBJ1-1	11	CSASVQTEAFF
TRBD1	-	TRBV4-2	TRBJ2-4	18	CASSHTLRDRLAKNIQYF
TRBD1	-	TRBV6-6	TRBJ1-2	14	CASRRKQGAGGYTF
-	-	TRBV4-1	TRBJ1-2	14	CASSQAGTTRGYTF
-	few	TRBV7-9	TRBJ2-7	14	CASSQDGRRGEQYF
-	once	TRBV19	TRBJ1-1	14	CASSKGIMNTEAFF
-	-	TRBV18	TRBJ1-5	16	CASSPTRGDGNQPQHF
-	-	TRBV19	TRBJ1-5	15	CASSPGTSRVQPQHF
TRBD2	-	TRBV4-1	TRBJ2-3	16	CASSQGDGGSTDTQYF
-	once	TRBV7-8	TRBJ2-7	16	CASSLAGLVPTYEQYF
-	once	TRBV29-1	TRBJ2-5	15	CSVEDVDSSTQTQYF
-	-	TRBV5-1	TRBJ2-3	15	CASSLQGPHTDTQYF
-	-	TRBV7-2	TRBJ1-5	15	CASSQGGVLNQPQHF
-	-	TRBV24-1	TRBJ1-2	10	CAGGGCGYTF
TRBD1	-	TRBV11-3	TRBJ1-1	15	CASSPGGGRGTEAFF
-	-	TRBV7-3	TRBJ2-1	16	CASSSTQGFGYNEQFF
-	-	TRBV6-2/TRBV6-3	TRBJ1-2	15	CASSPRARGVYGYTF
TRBD1	-	TRBV7-3	TRBJ1-2	15	CASSLMGTGSKGYTF